This T cell receptor (beta chain) emerged from a study of cytomegalovirus exposure and HLA in healthy donors. General study results and limits: In an earlier analysis, about 87% or about 30%: the productive usage of most TCR beta V segments.

Concerning this clone: Its target is unknown.

Both 60 Vbeta primers and 13 Jbeta primers went into the PCR. TCRdb keeps only in-frame clones here, not all; method: immunoSEQ multiplex PCR. Among 53,000 or so clones, 65% to 80% were seen once, and the ten largest hold 6.8%. The sample consisted of PBMCs. The TCR sequence derives from a man aged 25 to 45 in good health and CMV-seropositive.

Here the CDR3 DNA reads TGTGCCAGCAGCTTAAGGGGTATTCGAGAGCAGTACTTC. Translated, it gives CASSLRGIREQYF. The chain couples TRBV7-2 to TRBJ2-7; D is perhaps TRBD1 (5 bases). Germline V gene lookup returns CDR1 SGHTA and CDR2 FQGNSA. This CDR3 is 13 amino acids long. V lost 2 bases to trimming and J lost 7 bases, with 12 bases between them.